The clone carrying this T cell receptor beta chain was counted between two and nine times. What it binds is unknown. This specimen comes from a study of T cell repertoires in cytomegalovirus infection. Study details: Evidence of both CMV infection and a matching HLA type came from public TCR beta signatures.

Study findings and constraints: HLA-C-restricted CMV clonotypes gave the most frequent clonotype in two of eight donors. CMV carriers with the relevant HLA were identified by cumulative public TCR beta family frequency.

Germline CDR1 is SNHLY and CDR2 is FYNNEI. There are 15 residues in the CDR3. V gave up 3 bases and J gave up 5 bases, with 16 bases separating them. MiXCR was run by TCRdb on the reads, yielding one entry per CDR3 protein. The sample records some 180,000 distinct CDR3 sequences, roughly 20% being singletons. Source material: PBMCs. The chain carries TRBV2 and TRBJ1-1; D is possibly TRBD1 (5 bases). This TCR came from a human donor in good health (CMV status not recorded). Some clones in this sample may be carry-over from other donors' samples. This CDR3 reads CASSDIFGTRTEAFF. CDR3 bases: TGTGCCAGCAGTGATATTTTTGGGACTCGAACTGAAGCTTTCTTT.